These 14 T cell receptor beta chains were sequenced from one sample in a study of CD8 T cells in ankylosing spondylitis. TCRdb fed the 5' RACE reads into MiXCR, producing one record per CDR3 protein. The sample records fewer than 250,000 distinct CDR3 sequences, 10% being singletons. The source material was blood, either unsorted or a sorted T cell fraction (not recorded which). These receptors came from a male donor with ankylosing spondylitis or in good health (not recorded which).

The gene calls are TRBV10-2 and TRBJ2-6; D remains ambiguous. CDR1 is WSHSY and CDR2 is SAAADI in the germline V gene. This CDR3 has 14 amino acids. The ends were cut back, 5 bases at V and 3 bases at J, with 8 bases in the middle. For the CDR3, the DNA is TGCGCCAGCAGTCCCCCCGGTGGGGCCAACGTCCTGACTTTC. Translation gives CASSPPGGANVLTF.

This clonotype was detected only a few times. The CDR3 sequence: CASRYGGRVLNNEQFF. The DNA for the CDR3 is TGTGCCAGCAGATATGGGGGGCGCGTCCTGAACAATGAGCAGTTCTTC. This sequence joins TRBV28 and TRBJ2-1; D is perhaps TRBD1 or TRBD2 (6 bases each). Germline V gene lookup returns CDR1 MDHEN and CDR2 SYDVKM. V was pared by 6 bases and J by 5 bases, with 20 bases between. The CDR3 is 16 amino acids.

The rearrangement links TRBV19 to TRBJ1-1; 12 nucleotides agree with TRBD1. The germline CDR1 and CDR2 sequences are LNHDA and SQIVND (reference sequence). CDR3 size: 17 residues. J gave up 2 bases and V 5 bases, and 9 bases lay outside the gene matches. The chain's CDR3 is CASSVVPGQGANTEAFF. DNA of the CDR3: TGTGCCAGTAGTGTAGTCCCGGGACAGGGGGCTAACACTGAAGCTTTCTTT.

Only a few counts were recorded for this clonotype. This rearrangement joins TRBV12-3 or TRBV12-4 to TRBJ2-1; 10 bases match TRBD2. With V trimmed by 3 bases and J by 8 bases, 13 bases remained unmatched. This CDR3 spans 17 amino acids. The CDR3 DNA sequence: TGTGCCAGCAGTTTTCCGGCGGGAGCGGGGGGGCCCGATGAGCAGTTCTTC. It yields the protein CASSFPAGAGGPDEQFF.

This clonotype has a count of ten or more. The rearrangement links TRBV7-8 to TRBJ1-1; the D is unclear. This CDR3 has 15 residues. Germline CDR1 reads SGHVS; CDR2 reads FQNEAQ. V was shortened by 1 base and J by 1 base, with 10 bases between the two germline ends. CDR3 loop: CASSLVEWGNTEAFF. DNA for the CDR3: TGTGCCAGCAGCTTAGTGGAATGGGGGAACACTGAAGCTTTCTTT.

This clonotype has more than one count but fewer than ten. This sequence joins TRBV12-3 or TRBV12-4 and TRBJ2-7; 11 nucleotides agree with TRBD2. CDR3 length: 15 residues. V lost 6 bases and J lost 2; bases outside the gene matches: 6. The CDR3 is CASSPGGLAAYEQYF. The CDR3 nucleotides are TGTGCCAGCAGCCCAGGGGGACTAGCGGCCTACGAGCAGTACTTC.

This clonotype was detected many times. The V and J genes are TRBV7-8 and TRBJ2-2; TRBD2 matches 8 bases. Germline trimming cut 5 bases from V and 4 bases from J; bases unmatched to any gene: 6. This CDR3 has 15 residues. Per germline, CDR1 SGHVS and CDR2 FQNEAQ. CDR3 amino acids: CASSPRGGPTGELFF. The CDR3 DNA sequence: TGTGCCAGCAGCCCACGGGGGGGTCCCACCGGGGAGCTGTTTTTT.

This chain joins TRBV3-1 and TRBJ2-7, with D maybe TRBD1 (5 bases). Germline CDR1 reads LGHDT; CDR2 reads YNNKEL (reference sequence). The V end was cut by 5 bases, the J end by 3 bases, with 17 bases between. This CDR3 comprises 15 residues. The CDR3 sequence is CASSGYGEGVYEQYF. The CDR3 nucleotides read TGTGCCAGCAGCGGCTACGGCGAAGGGGTCTACGAGCAGTACTTC.

Many counts were recorded for this clonotype. V usage is TRBV7-2 and J usage is TRBJ1-5, with D perhaps TRBD1 (6 bases). The ends were cut back, 3 bases at V and 1 base at J, with 10 bases in the middle. The length of the CDR3 is 15 residues. Per the germline V gene, CDR1 is SGHTA and CDR2 is FQGNSA. CDR3 sequence reads: CASSFIQGSNQPQHF. The CDR3 nucleotides read TGTGCCAGCAGCTTCATACAGGGAAGCAATCAGCCCCAGCATTTT.

The chain is built from TRBV27 and TRBJ1-4; 8 nucleotides agree with TRBD1. The germline CDR1 and CDR2 sequences are MNHEY and SMNVEV (reference sequence). The CDR3 contains 16 residues. V lost 3 bases and J lost 8; bases outside the gene matches: 11. CDR3 loop: CASSFGQGALGEKLFF. CDR3 nucleotides: TGTGCCAGCAGTTTCGGGCAGGGGGCGCTCGGAGAAAAACTGTTTTTT. Using reference TRBV27 and TRBJ1-4 for the parts outside the CDR3, the full variable domain is EAQVTQNPRYLITVTGKKLTVTCSQNMNHEYMSWYRQDPGLGLRQIYYSMNVEVTDKGDVPEGYKVSRKEKRNFPLILESPSPNQTSLYFCASSFGQGALGEKLFFGSGTQLSVL.

The chain is built from TRBV5-1 and TRBJ1-5; D remains ambiguous. V was cut by 0 bases and J by 0 bases, with 7 bases left in between. Looked up from germline, CDR1 is SGHRS and CDR2 is YFSETQ. The CDR3 is 15 amino acids. The CDR3 here is CASSLDAASNQPQHF. Here the CDR3 DNA reads TGCGCCAGCAGCTTGGACGCAGCTAGCAATCAGCCCCAGCATTTT.

This clonotype has ten or more counts. The chain links TRBV7-2 to TRBJ2-7; 9 positions match TRBD1. The germline CDR1 and CDR2 sequences are SGHTA and FQGNSA. J was trimmed by 2 bases and V by 3 bases; bases with no gene match: 5. The CDR3 is made up of 15 amino acids. The CDR3, as DNA: TGTGCCAGCAGCTTGGACAGGGGTAATCCCTACGAGCAGTACTTC. The encoded protein is CASSLDRGNPYEQYF.

Ten or more counts support this clonotype. At one end, the junction sequence differs from germline, possibly due to a read error. V gene TRBV7-7 combines with J gene TRBJ2-7; TRBD2 matches at 9 bases. This CDR3 has 15 amino acids. Germline CDR1 reads SSHAT; CDR2 reads FNYEAQ (reference sequence). The CDR3 DNA is TGTGCTAGCAGCCCGGATCTAGCGGGGATCGGCGAGCAGTACTTC. This gives the protein CASSPDLAGIGEQYF.

As regards this clonotype: A much bigger clone sits one base away, suggesting this may be a read error. The chain carries TRBV7-2 and TRBJ1-2, with TRBD1 as a possible D gene (5 bases). Germline V gives CDR1 SGHTA, CDR2 FQGNSA. This CDR3 has 13 residues. Trimming took 6 bases from V and 6 from J, leaving 14 bases between them. The CDR3: CASRLKGEDGYTF. The CDR3 DNA reads TGTGCCAGCAGACTAAAAGGGGAGGATGGCTACACCTTC.